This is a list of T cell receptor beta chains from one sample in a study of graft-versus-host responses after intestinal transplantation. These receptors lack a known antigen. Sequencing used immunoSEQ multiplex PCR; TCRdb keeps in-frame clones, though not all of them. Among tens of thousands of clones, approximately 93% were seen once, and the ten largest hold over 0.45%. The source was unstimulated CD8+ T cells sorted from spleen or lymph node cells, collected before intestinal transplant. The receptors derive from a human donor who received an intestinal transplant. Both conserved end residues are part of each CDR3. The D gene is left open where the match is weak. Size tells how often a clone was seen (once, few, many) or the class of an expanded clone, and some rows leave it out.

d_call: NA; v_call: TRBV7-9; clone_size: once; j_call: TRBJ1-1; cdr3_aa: CASSPLRGANTEAFF; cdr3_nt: TGTGCCAGCAGCCCCTTGCGGGGGGCGAACACTGAAGCTTTCTTT
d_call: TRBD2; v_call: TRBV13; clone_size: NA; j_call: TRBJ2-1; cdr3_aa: CASRKSGNGEQFF; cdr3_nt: TGTGCCAGCCGAAAAAGCGGGAACGGTGAGCAGTTCTTC
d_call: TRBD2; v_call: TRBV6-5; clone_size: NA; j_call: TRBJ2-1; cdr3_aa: CVTAPSAGLYNEQFF; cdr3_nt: TGTGTCACAGCACCCTCAGCGGGGTTGTACAATGAGCAGTTCTTC
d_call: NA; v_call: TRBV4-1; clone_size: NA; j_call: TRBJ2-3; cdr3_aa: CASSPDRYHPTGTDTQYF; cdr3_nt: TGCGCCAGCAGCCCCGACAGATATCACCCGACGGGCACAGATACGCAGTATTTT
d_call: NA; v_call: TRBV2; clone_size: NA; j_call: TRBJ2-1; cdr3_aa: CASSPFPPGGTGNEQFF; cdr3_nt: TGTGCCAGCAGTCCCTTCCCCCCCGGCGGGACGGGTAATGAGCAGTTCTTC
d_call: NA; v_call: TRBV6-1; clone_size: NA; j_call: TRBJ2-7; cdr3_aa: CASSEAPLSSYEQYF; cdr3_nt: TGTGCCAGCAGTGAAGCCCCTTTGTCCTCCTACGAGCAGTACTTC
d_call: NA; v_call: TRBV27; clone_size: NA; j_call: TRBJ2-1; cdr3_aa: CASSSASYNEQFF; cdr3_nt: TGTGCCAGCAGTTCGGCTTCCTACAATGAGCAGTTCTTC
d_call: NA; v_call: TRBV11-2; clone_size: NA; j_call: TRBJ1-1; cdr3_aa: CASSLLRGYTEAFF; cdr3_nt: TGTGCCAGCAGCCTCCTTAGGGGGTACACTGAAGCTTTCTTT
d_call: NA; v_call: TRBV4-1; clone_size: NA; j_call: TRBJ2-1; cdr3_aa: CASSQAGTYNEQFF; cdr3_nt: TGCGCCAGCAGCCAAGCCGGGACTTACAATGAGCAGTTCTTC
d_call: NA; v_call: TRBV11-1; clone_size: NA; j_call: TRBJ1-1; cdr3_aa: CASSLARRGSANTEAFF; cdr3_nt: TGTGCCAGCAGCTTAGCGAGGAGGGGCTCGGCGAACACTGAAGCTTTCTTT
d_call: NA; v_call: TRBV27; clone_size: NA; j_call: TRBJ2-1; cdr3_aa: CASKGPANEQFF; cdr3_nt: TGTGCCAGCAAAGGACCCGCCAATGAGCAGTTCTTC
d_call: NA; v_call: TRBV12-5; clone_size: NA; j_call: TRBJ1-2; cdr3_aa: CASGWFYGYTF; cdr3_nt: TGTGCTAGTGGTTGGTTCTATGGCTACACCTTC
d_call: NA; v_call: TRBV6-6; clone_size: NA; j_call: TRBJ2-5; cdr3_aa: CASSRNREPQYF; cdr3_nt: TGTGCCAGCAGTCGTAACAGGGAGCCCCAGTACTTC
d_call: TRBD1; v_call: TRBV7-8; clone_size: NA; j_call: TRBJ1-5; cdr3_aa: CASSSGTGASNQPQHF; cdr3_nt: TGTGCCAGCAGCTCAGGGACAGGGGCCTCCAATCAGCCCCAGCATTTT
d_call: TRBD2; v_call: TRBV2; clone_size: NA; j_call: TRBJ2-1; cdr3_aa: CASSAGLADNEQFF; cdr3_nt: TGTGCCAGCAGTGCGGGACTAGCGGACAATGAGCAGTTCTTC
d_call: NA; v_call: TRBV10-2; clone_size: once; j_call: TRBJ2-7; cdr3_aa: CASSLATDSYEQYF; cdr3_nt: TGCGCCAGCAGCTTGGCGACAGACTCCTACGAGCAGTACTTC
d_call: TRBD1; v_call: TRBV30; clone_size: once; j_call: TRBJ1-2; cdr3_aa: CAWSRGQGADGYTF; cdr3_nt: TGTGCCTGGAGCCGGGGACAGGGGGCGGACGGCTACACCTTC
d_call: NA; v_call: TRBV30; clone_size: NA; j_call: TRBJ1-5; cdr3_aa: CAWSPPETGQPQHF; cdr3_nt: TGTGCCTGGAGTCCCCCCGAGACGGGTCAGCCCCAGCATTTT
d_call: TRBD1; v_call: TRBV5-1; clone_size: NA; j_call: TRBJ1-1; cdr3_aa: CASSLVGQGAMNTEAFF; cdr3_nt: TGCGCCAGCAGCTTGGTGGGACAGGGGGCCATGAACACTGAAGCTTTCTTT
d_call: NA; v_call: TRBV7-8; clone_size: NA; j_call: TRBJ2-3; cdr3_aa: CASSLSVEQGNPDFPSTDTQYF; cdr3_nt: TGTGCCAGCAGCTTATCGGTCGAGCAGGGGAACCCGGATTTTCCTAGCACAGATACGCAGTATTTT
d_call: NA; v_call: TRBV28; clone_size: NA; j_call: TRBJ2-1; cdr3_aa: CASSLFIAAGEQFF; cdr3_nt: TGTGCCAGCAGTTTATTTATAGCGGCGGGGGAGCAGTTCTTC
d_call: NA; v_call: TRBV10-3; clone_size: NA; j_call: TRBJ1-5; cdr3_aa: CAISGSGALDQPQHF; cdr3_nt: TGTGCCATCAGTGGATCTGGAGCGCTGGATCAGCCCCAGCATTTT
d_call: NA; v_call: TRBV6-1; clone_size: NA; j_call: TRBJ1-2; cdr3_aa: CASSPDGNYGYTF; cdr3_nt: TGTGCCAGCAGTCCCGACGGGAACTATGGCTACACCTTC
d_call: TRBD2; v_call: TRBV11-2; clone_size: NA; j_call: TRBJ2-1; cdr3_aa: CASSRGHTSGVYNEQFF; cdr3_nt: TGTGCCAGCAGCCGGGGGCATACTAGCGGAGTATACAATGAGCAGTTCTTC
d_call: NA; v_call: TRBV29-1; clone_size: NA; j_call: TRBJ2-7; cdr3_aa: CSVALYGASYEQYF; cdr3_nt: TGCAGCGTTGCCCTATACGGGGCGTCCTACGAGCAGTACTTC
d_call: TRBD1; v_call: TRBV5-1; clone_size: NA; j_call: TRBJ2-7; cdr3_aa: CASSSPGTASHEQYF; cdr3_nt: TGCGCCAGCAGCTCGCCCGGGACAGCCTCCCACGAGCAGTACTTC
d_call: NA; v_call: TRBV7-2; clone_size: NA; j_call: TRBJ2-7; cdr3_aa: CASSLTTTAPYEQYF; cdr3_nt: TGTGCCAGCAGCTTAACTACGACGGCCCCCTACGAGCAGTACTTC
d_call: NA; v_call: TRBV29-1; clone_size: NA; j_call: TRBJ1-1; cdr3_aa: CSVVGLGPTTEAFF; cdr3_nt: TGCAGCGTTGTGGGACTGGGACCGACTACTGAAGCTTTCTTT
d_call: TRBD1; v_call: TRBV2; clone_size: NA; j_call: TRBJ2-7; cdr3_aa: CASTWVTQGDSYEQYF; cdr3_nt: TGTGCCAGCACTTGGGTAACTCAGGGGGACTCCTACGAGCAGTACTTC
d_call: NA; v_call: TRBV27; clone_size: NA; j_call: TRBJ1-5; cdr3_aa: CASSKGGQPQHF; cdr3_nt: TGTGCCAGCAGCAAGGGTGGGCAGCCCCAGCATTTT
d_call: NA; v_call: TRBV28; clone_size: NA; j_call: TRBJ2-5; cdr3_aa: CASTGTPQETQYF; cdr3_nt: TGTGCCAGCACCGGGACACCCCAAGAGACCCAGTACTTC
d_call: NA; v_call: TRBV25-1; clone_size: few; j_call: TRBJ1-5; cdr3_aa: CASPWCPRGGTSNQPQHF; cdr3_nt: TGTGCCAGCCCATGGTGCCCTAGAGGGGGGACGAGCAATCAGCCCCAGCATTTT
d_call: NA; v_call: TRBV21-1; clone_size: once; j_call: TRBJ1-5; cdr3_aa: CASSKAPRICNQPQHF; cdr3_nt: TGTGCCAGCAGCAAAGCTCCGCGAATCTGCAATCAGCCCCAGCATTTT
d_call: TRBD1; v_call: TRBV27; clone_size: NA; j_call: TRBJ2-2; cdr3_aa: CASSPRTGMNTGELFF; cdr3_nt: TGTGCCAGCAGTCCCCGGACAGGGATGAACACCGGGGAGCTGTTTTTT
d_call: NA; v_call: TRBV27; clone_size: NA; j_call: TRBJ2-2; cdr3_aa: CASSLMAGHNTGELFF; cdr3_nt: TGTGCCAGCAGTTTAATGGCAGGTCACAACACCGGGGAGCTGTTTTTT
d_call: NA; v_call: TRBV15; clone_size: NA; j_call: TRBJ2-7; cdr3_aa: CATSRDQGPYYEQYF; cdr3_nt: TGTGCCACCAGCAGAGATCAGGGGCCCTACTACGAGCAGTACTTC
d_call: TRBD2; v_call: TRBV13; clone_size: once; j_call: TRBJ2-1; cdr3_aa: CASSTTSESSYNEQFF; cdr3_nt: TGTGCCAGCAGCACTACTAGCGAGAGCTCCTACAATGAGCAGTTCTTC
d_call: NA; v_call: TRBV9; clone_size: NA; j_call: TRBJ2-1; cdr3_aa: CASSVAQVPYNEQFF; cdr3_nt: TGTGCCAGCAGCGTAGCTCAGGTTCCCTACAATGAGCAGTTCTTC
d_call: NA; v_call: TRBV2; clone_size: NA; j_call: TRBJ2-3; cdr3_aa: CASIGGYTDTQYF; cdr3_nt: TGTGCCAGCATCGGGGGCTACACAGATACGCAGTATTTT
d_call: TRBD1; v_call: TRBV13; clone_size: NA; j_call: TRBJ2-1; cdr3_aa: CASSPGQVSDEQFF; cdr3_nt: TGTGCCAGCAGCCCGGGACAGGTTAGCGATGAGCAGTTCTTC
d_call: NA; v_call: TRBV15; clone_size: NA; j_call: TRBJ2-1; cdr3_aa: CATSRSELDGEQFF; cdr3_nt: TGTGCCACCAGCAGATCCGAACTAGATGGTGAGCAGTTCTTC
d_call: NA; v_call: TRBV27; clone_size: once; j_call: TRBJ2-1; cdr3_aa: CASSLYPWSSYNEQFF; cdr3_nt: TGTGCCAGCAGTTTATACCCCTGGAGCTCCTACAATGAGCAGTTCTTC
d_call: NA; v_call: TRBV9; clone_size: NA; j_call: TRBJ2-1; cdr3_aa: CASSPPTRGSYNEQFF; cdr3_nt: TGTGCCAGCAGCCCTCCAACGCGGGGCTCCTACAATGAGCAGTTCTTC
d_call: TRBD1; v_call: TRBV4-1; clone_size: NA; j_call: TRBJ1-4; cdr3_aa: CASSQQGGEKLFF; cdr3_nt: TGCGCCAGCAGCCAACAGGGGGGGGAAAAACTGTTTTTT
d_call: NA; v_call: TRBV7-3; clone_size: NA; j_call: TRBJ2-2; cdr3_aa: CASSPLKQEGPTGELFF; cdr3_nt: TGTGCCAGCAGCCCCCTCAAGCAGGAGGGCCCCACCGGGGAGCTGTTTTTT
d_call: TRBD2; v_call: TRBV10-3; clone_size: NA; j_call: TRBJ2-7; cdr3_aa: CAISASGGKYEQYF; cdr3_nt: TGTGCCATCAGTGCCTCCGGGGGGAAATACGAGCAGTACTTC
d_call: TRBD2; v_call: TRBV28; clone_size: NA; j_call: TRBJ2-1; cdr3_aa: CASSPPPGTSGSRSYNEQFF; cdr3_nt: TGTGCCAGCAGTCCCCCACCCGGGACTAGCGGGAGTAGGTCCTACAATGAGCAGTTCTTC
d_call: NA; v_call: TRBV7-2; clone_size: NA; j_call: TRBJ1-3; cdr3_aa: CASSPPGNTIYF; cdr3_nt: TGTGCCAGCAGTCCCCCGGGGAACACCATATATTTT
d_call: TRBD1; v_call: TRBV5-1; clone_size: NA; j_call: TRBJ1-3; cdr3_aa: CASWDSPGRDTIYF; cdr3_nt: TGCGCCAGCTGGGACAGCCCTGGAAGGGACACCATATATTTT
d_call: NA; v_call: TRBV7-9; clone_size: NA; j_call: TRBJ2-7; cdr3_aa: CASSSHRARVYEQYF; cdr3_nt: TGTGCCAGCAGCTCCCACCGGGCCAGAGTCTACGAGCAGTACTTC
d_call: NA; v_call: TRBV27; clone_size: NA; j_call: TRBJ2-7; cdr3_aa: CASSLTLESSYEQYF; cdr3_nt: TGTGCCAGCAGTTTAACGTTGGAGAGCTCCTACGAGCAGTACTTC
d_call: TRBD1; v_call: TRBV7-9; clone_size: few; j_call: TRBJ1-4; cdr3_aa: CASSSTGGETGEKLFF; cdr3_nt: TGTGCCAGCAGCTCGACAGGGGGCGAGACTGGTGAAAAACTGTTTTTT
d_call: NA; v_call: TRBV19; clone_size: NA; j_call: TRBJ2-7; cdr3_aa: CATPGGLPYEQYF; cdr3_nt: TGTGCCACTCCGGGGGGCTTACCCTACGAGCAGTACTTC
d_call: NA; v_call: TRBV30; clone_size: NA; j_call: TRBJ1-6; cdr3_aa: CAWSPGDNSPLHF; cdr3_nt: TGTGCCTGGAGTCCCGGGGACAATTCACCCCTCCACTTT
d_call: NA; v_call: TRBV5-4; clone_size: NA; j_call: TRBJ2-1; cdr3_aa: CASSFGDNEQFF; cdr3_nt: TGTGCCAGCAGCTTTGGGGACAATGAGCAGTTCTTC
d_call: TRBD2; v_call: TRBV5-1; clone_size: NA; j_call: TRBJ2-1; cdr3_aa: CASQGLAANEQFF; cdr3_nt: TGCGCCAGCCAGGGACTAGCGGCCAATGAGCAGTTCTTC
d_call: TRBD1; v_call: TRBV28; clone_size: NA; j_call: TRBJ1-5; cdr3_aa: CASSPQGADQPQHF; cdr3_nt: TGTGCCAGCAGTCCGCAGGGGGCGGATCAGCCCCAGCATTTT
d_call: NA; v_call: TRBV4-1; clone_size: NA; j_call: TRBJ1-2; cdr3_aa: CASSQLMGYGYTF; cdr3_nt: TGCGCCAGCAGCCAATTAATGGGCTATGGCTACACCTTC
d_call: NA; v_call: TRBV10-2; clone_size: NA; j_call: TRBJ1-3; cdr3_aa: CASSTGGNTIYF; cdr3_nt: TGCGCCAGCAGTACAGGGGGAAACACCATATATTTT